Each of the 28 T cell receptor beta chains below was sequenced from the same sample in a study of shared clonotypes between healthy human individuals. Sequenced by immunoSEQ multiplex PCR; TCRdb stores in-frame clones only, minus some. The table records some 2 million clones, 95% of them present only once. The sample was naive CD4+ T cells sorted from blood. Subset described: CD45RA+ positively selected. Receptors originate from a man between 18 and 35 years old in good health.

V usage is TRBV4-3 and J usage is TRBJ2-2, with D unclear. In germline, CDR1 is LGHNA, CDR2 YSLEER. The CDR3 covers 16 residues. The V end was cut by 1 base, the J end by 0 bases, with 9 bases between. The CDR3 spells CASSQVYGANTGELFF. The DNA of the CDR3 is TGCGCCAGCAGCCAAGTTTACGGCGCGAACACCGGGGAGCTGTTTTTT.

V gene TRBV30 combines with J gene TRBJ1-2; the D gene is possibly TRBD1 (6 bases). Trimming took off 0 bases at V and 8 bases at J, with 16 bases between the two ends. This CDR3 region has 14 residues. Germline assignment: CDR1 GTSNPN and CDR2 SVGIG (reference sequence). The DNA for the CDR3 is TGTGCCTGGAGTGTTGCCAGGGGCGTTGGGGGCTACACCTTC. Protein product: CAWSVARGVGGYTF.

The rearrangement joins TRBV19 to TRBJ1-1; 8 positions agree with TRBD1. The CDR3 is 15 amino acids. The V gene's germline CDR1 is LNHDA and CDR2 SQIVND (reference sequence). With 6 bases clipped from V and 0 bases from J, the junction kept 6 bases outside the gene matches. The CDR3 loop is CASRDRASLNTEAFF. The CDR3 DNA reads TGTGCCAGTAGGGACAGGGCCTCGTTGAACACTGAAGCTTTCTTT.

This clone has just one count. The chain couples TRBV30 to TRBJ2-7; 8 nucleotides agree with TRBD1. From germline, CDR1 is GTSNPN and CDR2 SVGIG (reference sequence). This CDR3 comprises 15 residues. V was pared by 3 bases and J by 3 bases, with 10 bases of the junction left unmatched. CDR3 DNA sequence: TGTGCCTGGAGGGTTTCCGGGACAGGACGCTACGAGCAGTACTTC. Translated, it gives CAWRVSGTGRYEQYF.

The V gene is TRBV4-1, the J gene TRBJ2-1; D gene ambiguous. Germline-derived CDR1 and CDR2 are MGHRA and YSYEKL. Trimming took 1 base from V and 0 from J, leaving 7 bases between them. The CDR3 length is 15 residues. The CDR3 DNA sequence: TGCGCCAGCAGCCAAGCTTTCGGCTCCTACAATGAGCAGTTCTTC. Translated: CASSQAFGSYNEQFF.

CDR3: CASSQGGGKLFF. In DNA, the CDR3 is TGTGCCAGCAGCCAGGGGGGAGGTAAACTGTTTTTT. J is TRBJ1-4 and V is TRBV25-1; 7 bases are shared with TRBD1. Unmatched junction bases numbered 6, after V lost 6 bases and J lost 11 bases. The CDR3 has 12 residues. The V gene's germline CDR1 is MGHDK and CDR2 SYGVNS.

The CDR3 loop reads CASSSAPWTGNNEQFF. The CDR3 nucleotides are TGTGCCAGCAGCTCCGCCCCTTGGACAGGGAACAATGAGCAGTTCTTC. The chain joins TRBV11-2 to TRBJ2-1; TRBD1 aligns across 8 bases. Germline V gene data show CDR1 as SGHAT and CDR2 as FQNNGV. The CDR3 extends over 16 amino acids. V shed 4 bases and J 5 bases; nucleotides not matched to a gene: 10.

J is TRBJ2-2 and V is TRBV30; D call uncertain. CDR3 length: 13 amino acids. CDR1 and CDR2 (germline): GTSNPN, SVGIG (reference sequence). CDR3: CAVTTVYTGELFF. CDR3 in DNA: TGTGCAGTCACAACAGTTTACACCGGGGAGCTGTTTTTT.

The chain uses TRBV11-2 and TRBJ2-1; TRBD2 matches 9 bases. The V and J ends lost 5 bases and 1 base, in that order; junction bases with no gene match: 9. Per germline, CDR1 SGHAT and CDR2 FQNNGV. The CDR3 contains 17 residues. The CDR3 DNA follows: TGTGCCAGCAGCGCAAAGAAGGGACTAGCTTCCTACAATGAGCAGTTCTTC. Amino acid sequence: CASSAKKGLASYNEQFF.

The chain links TRBV6-1 to TRBJ2-7, with 7 bases lining up with TRBD1. The germline gives CDR1 MNHNS, CDR2 SASEGT. There are 12 residues in the CDR3. CDR3 DNA sequence: TGTGTCTTAAGGGGGCCTACCTACGAGCAGTACTTC. Translation gives CVLRGPTYEQYF.

The chain is built from TRBV5-4 and TRBJ2-7, with a tentative D call TRBD1 (5 bases). The CDR3 totals 13 residues. Germline CDR1 is SGHNT and CDR2 is YYREEE (reference sequence). The V and J ends lost 2 bases and 3 bases respectively, with 9 bases between them. This CDR3 reads CASSLSQGYEQYF. The CDR3 DNA sequence: TGTGCCAGCAGCTTATCTCAGGGCTACGAGCAGTACTTC.

The chain recombines TRBV30 with TRBJ2-3, with 10 bases identical to TRBD2. The CDR3 covers 14 residues. CDR1 and CDR2 (germline): GTSNPN, SVGIG (reference sequence). After removal of 3 bases from V and 0 bases from J, the junction contained 0 bases not matched to a gene. The CDR3 region has the DNA TGTGCCTGGAGACTAGCGGGGAGCACAGATACGCAGTATTTT. It translates to CAWRLAGSTDTQYF.

The chain has TRBV11-2 and TRBJ2-7; D possibly matches TRBD1 or TRBD2 (5 bases each). Trimming removed 5 bases from V and 7 bases from J, with 21 bases in between. The CDR3 contains 15 residues. Looked up from germline, CDR1 is SGHAT and CDR2 is FQNNGV. The CDR3 sequence is CASSPLRGPFWEQYF. In DNA form, the CDR3 reads TGTGCCAGCAGCCCTCTTAGGGGACCTTTTTGGGAGCAGTACTTC.

The J gene is TRBJ1-3, the V gene TRBV6-5; D possibly corresponds to TRBD1 (6 bases). CDR3 length: 14 amino acids. The V and J ends lost 5 bases and 2 bases respectively, with 10 bases between them. Germline CDR1 and CDR2: MNHEY and SVGAGI. The CDR3 nucleotides are TGTGCCAGCAGTACCCCAGGGGCTGGAAACACCATATATTTT. It translates to CASSTPGAGNTIYF.

The genes are TRBV6-5 and TRBJ1-1; a weak D match, TRBD1 (5 bases). From germline, CDR1 is MNHEY and CDR2 SVGAGI. V lost 5 bases to trimming and J lost 6 bases, with 13 bases between them. This CDR3 contains 13 residues. This CDR3 is CASSQGPGSEAFF. The CDR3 nucleotides are TGTGCCAGCAGTCAGGGACCCGGCTCTGAAGCTTTCTTT.

This chain links TRBV7-8 with TRBJ2-7; TRBD2 matches 10 bases. The CDR3 runs to 17 residues. The junction had 13 bases not matched to a gene; V was cut back by 3 bases and J by 5 bases. Germline CDR1 reads SGHVS; CDR2 reads FQNEAQ. This CDR3 reads CASSFLAGEFLGHEQYF. DNA for the CDR3: TGTGCCAGCAGCTTCCTAGCGGGAGAGTTTTTAGGGCACGAGCAGTACTTC.

This chain joins TRBV5-1 and TRBJ1-2; D is unclear. CDR1 is SGHRS and CDR2 is YFSETQ in the germline V gene. The CDR3 is 12 amino acids. V was trimmed by 4 bases and J by 6 bases, leaving 10 bases between them. This CDR3 reads CASSPTQNGYTF. CDR3 in DNA: TGCGCCAGCAGCCCAACACAGAATGGCTACACCTTC.

The chain combines TRBV6-1 with TRBJ1-1, with TRBD1 identical over 9 bases. The V gene end was trimmed by 3 bases and the J gene end by 5 bases; junction bases not matched to a gene: 10. The CDR3 loop spans 16 amino acids. Looked up from germline, CDR1 is MNHNS and CDR2 is SASEGT. Written as DNA, the CDR3 is TGTGCCAGCAGTGACCCCCGGGACAGGGCGGGGACTGAAGCTTTCTTT. Amino acids: CASSDPRDRAGTEAFF.

The V and J genes are TRBV6-5 and TRBJ1-4; D not resolved. CDR1 MNHEY and CDR2 SVGAGI come from the germline V gene. The CDR3 extends over 15 amino acids. V dropped 5 bases and J dropped 5 bases, with 15 bases sitting between them. CDR3: CASSRALRRNEKLFF. The CDR3 DNA reads TGTGCCAGCAGTAGGGCCCTCCGTAGAAATGAAAAACTGTTTTTT.

This chain joins TRBV11-2 and TRBJ1-5; TRBD1 matches 9 bases. Germline lookup yields CDR1 SGHAT and CDR2 FQNNGV. The trim removed 2 bases at V and 5 bases at J, leaving 1 base unmatched. The CDR3 contains 14 residues. CDR3 residues: CASSLRTGDQPQHF. The CDR3, as DNA: TGTGCCAGCAGCTTAAGGACAGGGGATCAGCCCCAGCATTTT. The full variable domain, rest sourced from reference TRBV11-2 and TRBJ1-5, is EAGVAQSPRYKIIEKRQSVAFWCNPISGHATLYWYQQILGQGPKLLIQFQNNGVVDDSQLPKDRFSAERLKGVDSTLKIQPAKLEDSAVYLCASSLRTGDQPQHFGDGTRLSIL.

The rearrangement links TRBV7-9 to TRBJ2-3; 9 positions match TRBD2. This CDR3 is built from 16 residues. J gave up 2 bases and V 1 base, and 4 bases lay outside the gene matches. CDR1 SEHNR and CDR2 FQNEAQ come from the germline V gene (reference sequence). The CDR3 is CASSLGSGGSTDTQYF. For the CDR3, the DNA is TGTGCCAGCAGCTTAGGTAGCGGGGGTTCCACAGATACGCAGTATTTT.

The chain joins TRBV18 to TRBJ1-5; D gene uncertain. Germline V lookup: CDR1 KGHSH, CDR2 LQKENI. With 3 bases removed from V and 2 bases from J, the gap between germline ends came to 17 bases. This CDR3 has 17 amino acids. The CDR3 region has the DNA TGTGCCAGCTCACCTTTAGCAGTCCATATTCGCAATCAGCCCCAGCATTTT. Amino acids: CASSPLAVHIRNQPQHF. Complete variable domain (other parts from reference TRBV18 and TRBJ1-5): NAGVMQNPRHLVRRRGQEARLRCSPMKGHSHVYWYRQLPEEGLKFMVYLQKENIIDESGMPKERFSAEFPKEGPSILRIQQVVRGDSAAYFCASSPLAVHIRNQPQHFGDGTRLSIL.

The chain joins TRBV5-8 to TRBJ2-3; no definite D call. Trimming left V 3 bases short and J 2 bases short, with 19 bases between. The length of the CDR3 is 17 residues. Germline V gives CDR1 SGHTS, CDR2 YDEGEE. CDR3 protein: CASSYLTRAYSTDTQYF. The CDR3 DNA reads TGTGCCAGCAGCTACCTCACTCGTGCCTATTCCACAGATACGCAGTATTTT. Using reference TRBV5-8 and TRBJ2-3 for the parts outside the CDR3, the full variable domain is EAGVTQSPTHLIKTRGQQATLRCSPISGHTSVYWYQQALGLGLQFLLWYDEGEERNRGNFPPRFSGRQFPNYSSELNVNALELEDSALYLCASSYLTRAYSTDTQYFGPGTRLTVL.

This clone has a single count. The chain couples TRBV30 to TRBJ2-7; maybe TRBD2 (5 bases). Trimming took 3 bases from V and 3 from J, leaving 12 bases between them. Germline values: CDR1 GTSNPN, CDR2 SVGIG (reference sequence). CDR3 length: 13 amino acids. The CDR3 DNA follows: TGTGCCTGGAGCTCCTCCAGCGGCTACGAGCAGTACTTC. Translation: CAWSSSSGYEQYF.

The rearrangement joins TRBV6-1 to TRBJ1-6, with a possible D match to TRBD1 (5 bases). Germline CDR1 reads MNHNS; CDR2 reads SASEGT. Trimming shortened V by 7 bases and J by 8 bases, and 12 bases separated the two germline ends. The CDR3 has 13 amino acids. The CDR3 region has the DNA TGTGCCAGCACAGGACACGGTGATTCACCCCTCCACTTT. It yields the protein CASTGHGDSPLHF.

This chain connects TRBV5-1 to TRBJ2-5; D might be TRBD1 or TRBD2, each matching 6 bases. Trimming removed 4 bases from V and 5 bases from J, with 18 bases in between. Germline V CDR1 and CDR2: SGHRS, YFSETQ. This CDR3 spans 15 amino acids. The CDR3 protein is CASSQRSGAGETQYF. For the CDR3, the DNA is TGCGCCAGCAGCCAGAGGTCGGGGGCCGGCGAGACCCAGTACTTC.

Turning to this clone: The sample has other DNA sequences that encode this CDR3 too. This chain uses TRBV5-1 with TRBJ1-2, with D uncertain. Germline V CDR1 and CDR2: SGHRS, YFSETQ. V was trimmed by 0 bases and J by 5 bases, leaving 5 bases between them. CDR3 length: 12 residues. The CDR3 coding sequence is TGCGCCAGCAGCTTGGAAGGATATGGCTACACCTTC. This gives the protein CASSLEGYGYTF.

The rearrangement uses TRBV5-4 and TRBJ2-4; D is unresolved. The germline gives CDR1 SGHNT, CDR2 YYREEE (reference sequence). V lost 0 bases, J lost 7 bases, and 11 bases lay in between. CDR3 length: 14 amino acids. CDR3 amino acids: CASSLVVIGNIQYF. In DNA, the CDR3 is TGTGCCAGCAGCTTGGTTGTCATAGGGAACATTCAGTACTTC.